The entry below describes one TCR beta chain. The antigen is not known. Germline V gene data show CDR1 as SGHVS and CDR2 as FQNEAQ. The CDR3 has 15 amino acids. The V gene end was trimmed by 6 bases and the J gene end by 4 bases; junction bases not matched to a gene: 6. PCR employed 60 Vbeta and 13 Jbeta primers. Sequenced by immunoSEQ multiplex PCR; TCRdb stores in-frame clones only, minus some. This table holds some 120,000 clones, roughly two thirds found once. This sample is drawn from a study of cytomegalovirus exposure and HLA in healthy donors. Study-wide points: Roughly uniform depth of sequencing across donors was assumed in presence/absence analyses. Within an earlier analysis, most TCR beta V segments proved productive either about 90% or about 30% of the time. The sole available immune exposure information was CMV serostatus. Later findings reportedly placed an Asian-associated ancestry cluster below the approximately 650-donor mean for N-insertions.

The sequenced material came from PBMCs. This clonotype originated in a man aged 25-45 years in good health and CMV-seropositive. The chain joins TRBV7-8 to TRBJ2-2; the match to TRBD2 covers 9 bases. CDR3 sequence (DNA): TGTGCCAGCAGACTCGGGACTAGCTCCACCGGGGAGCTGTTTTTT. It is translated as CASRLGTSSTGELFF.